The 25 T cell receptor beta chains below were found in one sample sequenced in a study of CD8 T cells in Susac syndrome. Random hexamers were used to reverse transcribe an amount of about 0.45 to 1 ug RNA. TCRdb called the immunoSEQ multiplex PCR reads again in MiXCR, with one record for every CDR3 protein. The repertoire has around 220,000 distinct CDR3 sequences, 92% of them found once; the top ten carry around 0.13%. The specimen sequenced was CD8+ T cells from PBMCs. Receptors were obtained from a human donor with multiple sclerosis.

The genes are TRBV30 and TRBJ2-7, with D possibly matching TRBD1 (5 bases). Trimming removed 6 bases from V and 0 bases from J, with 15 bases in between. From germline, CDR1 is GTSNPN and CDR2 SVGIG (reference sequence). There are 14 residues in the CDR3. The CDR3 sequence is CACSGGHYSYEQYF. The DNA of the CDR3 is TGTGCCTGTTCCGGCGGACATTACTCCTACGAGCAGTACTTC.

The V and J genes are TRBV5-1 and TRBJ1-4; tentative D call: TRBD1 (6 bases). Germline V gene lookup returns CDR1 SGHRS and CDR2 YFSETQ. The ends were cut back, 0 bases at V and 6 bases at J, with 9 bases in the middle. This CDR3 comprises 14 residues. CDR3 region: CASSLEAGDEKLFF. In DNA, the CDR3 is TGCGCCAGCAGCTTGGAGGCAGGGGATGAAAAACTGTTTTTT. The full variable domain, completed using reference TRBV5-1 and TRBJ1-4, is KAGVTQTPRYLIKTRGQQVTLSCSPISGHRSVSWYQQTPGQGLQFLFEYFSETQRNKGNFPGRFSGRQFSNSRSEMNVSTLELGDSALYLCASSLEAGDEKLFFGSGTQLSVL.

The chain carries TRBV9 and TRBJ2-1; 8 nucleotides align to TRBD1. Losses at the gene ends were 1 base for V and 9 bases for J; bases not matched to a gene: 15. This CDR3 comprises 17 residues. In germline, CDR1 is SGDLS, CDR2 YYNGEE. CDR3 amino acids: CASSVFRDRRLGGEQFF. The CDR3 DNA follows: TGTGCCAGCAGCGTATTCCGGGACAGGAGACTGGGGGGTGAGCAGTTCTTC.

The genes are TRBV12-3 or TRBV12-4 and TRBJ2-2, with D maybe TRBD1 (7 bases). This CDR3 is 16 amino acids long. The ends were cut back, 8 bases at V and 7 bases at J, with 23 bases in the middle. The CDR3 protein is CASLRGTASIYGELFF. DNA of the CDR3: TGTGCCAGCCTTCGGGGGACAGCCAGCATCTACGGGGAGCTGTTTTTT.

The V gene is TRBV6-4, the J gene TRBJ2-4; the D is unclear. Per the germline V gene, CDR1 is MRHNA and CDR2 is SNTAGT. V was cut by 7 bases and J by 1 base, with 8 bases left in between. There are 13 residues in the CDR3. The CDR3 sequence: CASIGLAKNIQYF. CDR3 nucleotide sequence: TGTGCCAGCATCGGTCTCGCCAAAAACATTCAGTACTTC.

This chain uses TRBV29-1 with TRBJ2-7; D unresolved. The CDR3 has 13 residues. Germline CDR1 is SQVTM and CDR2 is ANQGSEA. V shed 5 bases and J shed 3 bases, with 14 bases lying between them. The CDR3 protein is CSVWGGVDYEQYF. CDR3 nucleotide sequence: TGCAGCGTTTGGGGTGGGGTGGACTACGAGCAGTACTTC.

The chain employs TRBV4-3 and TRBJ2-1; D perhaps matches TRBD1 (6 bases). CDR1 is LGHNA and CDR2 is YSLEER in the germline V gene. The germline V and J ends were trimmed by 0 bases and 8 bases, with 14 bases remaining between them. The CDR3 is made up of 15 amino acids. The CDR3 nucleotides are TGCGCCAGCAGCCAAGATCAGGGGCCTCTGGATGAGCAGTTCTTC. Its protein is CASSQDQGPLDEQFF.

The chain joins TRBV19 to TRBJ2-2; tentatively, D is TRBD1 (7 bases). This CDR3 comprises 16 residues. Germline CDR1 is LNHDA and CDR2 is SQIVND (reference sequence). The V gene lost 3 bases and the J gene lost 7 bases, with 18 bases spanning the gap. The CDR3 region has the DNA TGTGCCAGTAGTATCGGAGGGGGCCTTTACCACGGGGAGCTGTTTTTT. It codes for CASSIGGGLYHGELFF.

The chain carries TRBV12-3 or TRBV12-4 and TRBJ2-2, with D possibly being TRBD2 (6 bases). This CDR3 contains 15 residues. V was cut by 10 bases and J by 2 bases, with 17 bases left in between. CDR3 in DNA: TGTGCCATCCCGCGAGGGGACTCAAACACCGGGGAGCTGTTTTTT. Protein product: CAIPRGDSNTGELFF.

The chain combines TRBV20-1 with TRBJ2-7; D might be TRBD2 (6 bases). Germline V gives CDR1 DFQATT, CDR2 SNEGSKA (reference sequence). The V gene lost 5 bases and the J gene lost 6 bases, with 17 bases spanning the gap. The CDR3 runs to 13 residues. CDR3 nucleotide sequence: TGCAGTGCTGGGGAGGACCTTTGGGGCGAGCAGTACTTC. This gives the protein CSAGEDLWGEQYF.

This clonotype was detected a few times. The V gene is TRBV25-1, the J gene TRBJ2-7; 8 bases agree with TRBD2. The CDR3 is 14 residues long. The V gene end was trimmed by 6 bases and the J gene end by 1 base; junction bases not matched to a gene: 5. Germline CDR1 reads MGHDK; CDR2 reads SYGVNS. The CDR3 reads CASSFSGISYEQYF. In DNA, the CDR3 is TGTGCCAGCAGCTTTAGCGGGATATCCTACGAGCAGTACTTC.

This clonotype was seen more than once but under ten times. This chain uses TRBV11-2 with TRBJ1-1; D uncertain. In germline, CDR1 is SGHAT, CDR2 FQNNGV. Trimming took off 4 bases at V and 5 bases at J, with 5 bases between the two ends. The CDR3 is made up of 11 amino acids. For the CDR3, the DNA is TGTGCCAGCAGCTGGAATACTGAAGCTTTCTTT. Protein sequence: CASSWNTEAFF.

This clonotype was counted between two and nine times. The V and J genes are TRBV9 and TRBJ2-7; D not resolved. Trimming took 0 bases from V and 0 from J, leaving 7 bases between them. This CDR3 contains 14 residues. Looked up from germline, CDR1 is SGDLS and CDR2 is YYNGEE. CDR3 in amino acids: CASSVGQSSYEQYF. The DNA of the CDR3 is TGTGCCAGCAGCGTAGGTCAAAGCTCCTACGAGCAGTACTTC.

DNA of the CDR3: TGTGCCTGGATGCTCGGGGGAACCTTATATGGCTACACCTTC. Translating it yields CAWMLGGTLYGYTF. The rearrangement uses TRBV30 and TRBJ1-2, with a tentative D call TRBD1 (5 bases). V was cut by 4 bases and J by 5 bases, with 17 bases left in between. The CDR3 has 14 residues. The germline V gene encodes CDR1 GTSNPN and CDR2 SVGIG (reference sequence).

The chain uses TRBV20-1 and TRBJ2-7; D might be TRBD1 or TRBD2, each matching 6 bases. Germline loops: CDR1 DFQATT, CDR2 SNEGSKA (reference sequence). The CDR3 runs 12 residues. V gave up 6 bases and J gave up 1 base, with 10 bases separating them. In DNA, the CDR3 is TGCAGTGCCAGGGGACTGTCCTACGAGCAGTACTTC. This sequence encodes CSARGLSYEQYF.

The rearrangement links TRBV3-1 to TRBJ2-4, with 9 bases identical to TRBD1. The CDR3 has 15 residues. Germline CDR1 LGHDT, CDR2 YNNKEL (reference sequence). After removal of 3 bases from V and 5 bases from J, the junction contained 5 bases not matched to a gene. This chain's CDR3 is CASSQMGQGENIQYF. The DNA for the CDR3 is TGTGCCAGCAGCCAGATGGGACAGGGAGAAAACATTCAGTACTTC. Full variable domain (rest looked up from reference TRBV3-1 and TRBJ2-4): DTAVSQTPKYLVTQMGNDKSIKCEQNLGHDTMYWYKQDSKKFLKIMFSYNNKELIINETVPNRFSPKSPDKAHLNLHINSLELGDSAVYFCASSQMGQGENIQYFGAGTRLSVL.

The chain joins TRBV19 to TRBJ2-7; 7 nucleotides match TRBD2. Looked up from germline, CDR1 is LNHDA and CDR2 is SQIVND (reference sequence). The CDR3 runs to 13 residues. V shed 5 bases and J 3 bases; nucleotides not matched to a gene: 4. The CDR3, as DNA: TGTGCCAGTAGTCTAGCGGATGACTACGAGCAGTACTTC. Translation gives CASSLADDYEQYF.

The chain uses TRBV6-6 and TRBJ2-7; D is tentatively TRBD1 or TRBD2 (7 bases each). CDR1 and CDR2 (germline): MNHNY, SVGAGI (reference sequence). The V end was cut by 10 bases, the J end by 0 bases, with 19 bases between. The CDR3 extends over 15 amino acids. CDR3 coding DNA: TGTGCCACGCGAGCAGGGGGAGGGGTCTCCTACGAGCAGTACTTC. Protein: CATRAGGGVSYEQYF.

This chain links TRBV27 with TRBJ2-3; perhaps TRBD2 as D (6 bases). V was shortened by 2 bases and J by 1 base, with 10 bases between the two germline ends. The CDR3 contains 15 residues. Germline-derived CDR1 and CDR2 are MNHEY and SMNVEV (reference sequence). CDR3 in DNA: TGTGCCAGCAGTTTAACCGGGAGTGGCACAGATACGCAGTATTTT. Translating it yields CASSLTGSGTDTQYF.

V gene TRBV6-2 or TRBV6-3 combines with J gene TRBJ2-1, with 13 positions matching TRBD2. Losses at the gene ends were 7 bases for V and 7 bases for J; bases not matched to a gene: 10. The length of the CDR3 is 16 residues. Germline V gives CDR1 MNHEY, CDR2 SVGEGT. The CDR3 DNA is TGTGCCAGCAACTTTGGGCCGGGACTAGCGGGGAATGAGCAGTTCTTC. It translates to CASNFGPGLAGNEQFF.

The V call is TRBV30, the J call TRBJ2-1; D is uncertain. Trimming left V 2 bases short and J 5 bases short, with 4 bases between. The V gene's germline CDR1 is GTSNPN and CDR2 SVGIG (reference sequence). The CDR3 is 11 residues long. CDR3 region: CAWSPDNEQFF. The DNA for the CDR3 is TGTGCCTGGAGTCCCGACAATGAGCAGTTCTTC.

V gene TRBV7-3 combines with J gene TRBJ2-3; TRBD2 aligns across 13 bases. CDR1 is SGHTA, CDR2 FQGTGA, per germline. This CDR3 comprises 16 residues. J lost 3 bases, V lost 4 bases, and 4 bases had no gene match. The CDR3 nucleotides are TGTGCCAGCAGCTCGGGACTAGCGGGGCCTACAGATACGCAGTATTTT. Translating gives CASSSGLAGPTDTQYF.

The chain carries TRBV7-6 and TRBJ2-1, with D perhaps TRBD1 or TRBD2 (5 bases each). V was clipped by 3 bases and J by 0 bases, with 18 bases between them. The CDR3 is 18 amino acids. Germline CDR1 is SGHVS and CDR2 is FNYEAQ. CDR3 in amino acids: CASSFDIRGPSSYNEQFF. The CDR3 DNA is TGTGCCAGCAGCTTCGATATCCGGGGACCGAGCTCCTACAATGAGCAGTTCTTC.

CDR3 sequence: CASSPTGGIGEQYF. The CDR3 bases are TGTGCCAGCAGTCCCACGGGGGGAATAGGGGAGCAGTACTTC. This chain uses TRBV12-3 or TRBV12-4 with TRBJ2-7; TRBD2 matches 7 bases. CDR3 length: 14 residues. V shed 5 bases, J shed 7 bases, and the junction held 11 bases outside the gene matches.

The chain combines TRBV2 with TRBJ1-4; the D gene is possibly TRBD1 (6 bases). The germline V gene has CDR1 SNHLY and CDR2 FYNNEI. CDR3 length: 13 amino acids. The V gene lost 6 bases and the J gene lost 6 bases, with 11 bases spanning the gap. For the CDR3, the DNA is TGTGCCAGCAGGGGGGCTTATCATGAAAAACTGTTTTTT. As protein: CASRGAYHEKLFF. The complete variable domain, with remaining parts taken from reference TRBV2 and TRBJ1-4, reads EPEVTQTPSHQVTQMGQEVILRCVPISNHLYFYWYRQILGQKVEFLVSFYNNEISEKSEIFDDQFSVERPDGSNFTLKIRSTKLEDSAMYFCASRGAYHEKLFFGSGTQLSVL.